These T cell receptor beta chains were read from a single sample in a study of cytomegalovirus exposure and HLA in healthy donors. The protocol was immunoSEQ multiplex PCR, while the TCRdb copy is restricted to in-frame clones and leaves out a portion. The sample holds 200,000 to 250,000 clones, under 70% seen once. Sequencing used PBMCs. These TCRs come from a man in his forties or fifties in good health and CMV-seropositive. Each CDR3 is given with its conserved first and last residue. A D gene is named only where the DNA matches it firmly. Size is omitted from some rows. Given values are once, few, many or a class for expanded clones.

clone size: -; D gene: -; J gene: TRBJ1-2; V gene: TRBV5-1; CDR3 protein: CASKAGATQIKLNGYTF; CDR3 DNA: TGCGCCAGCAAGGCAGGGGCGACACAGATCAAACTGAATGGCTACACCTTC
clone size: few; D gene: TRBD1; J gene: TRBJ2-2; V gene: TRBV19; CDR3 protein: CASSDRGNTGELFF; CDR3 DNA: TGTGCCAGTAGTGACAGGGGAAACACCGGGGAGCTGTTTTTT
clone size: few; D gene: TRBD2; J gene: TRBJ2-1; V gene: TRBV25-1; CDR3 protein: CASGLAGFYNEQFF; CDR3 DNA: TGTGCCAGCGGACTAGCGGGGTTCTACAATGAGCAGTTCTTC
clone size: -; D gene: TRBD1; J gene: TRBJ2-7; V gene: TRBV6-5; CDR3 protein: CASSPPGQGRGEQYF; CDR3 DNA: TGTGCCAGCAGTCCCCCGGGACAGGGGAGAGGGGAGCAGTACTTC
clone size: -; D gene: -; J gene: TRBJ2-1; V gene: TRBV5-6; CDR3 protein: CASNTRRGRGNEQFF; CDR3 DNA: TGTGCCAGCAACACGAGGAGGGGGCGCGGCAATGAGCAGTTCTTC
clone size: -; D gene: -; J gene: TRBJ2-7; V gene: TRBV11-2; CDR3 protein: CASSLPSTAFYEQYF; CDR3 DNA: TGTGCCAGCAGTCTTCCTTCGACAGCCTTCTACGAGCAGTACTTC
clone size: -; D gene: -; J gene: TRBJ1-2; V gene: TRBV6-5; CDR3 protein: CASSYSIPPRGDGYTF; CDR3 DNA: TGTGCCAGCAGTTACTCGATACCCCCCCGGGGAGATGGCTACACCTTC
clone size: -; D gene: -; J gene: TRBJ1-1; V gene: TRBV5-1; CDR3 protein: CASSLGGSLNTEAFF; CDR3 DNA: TGCGCCAGCAGCTTGGGAGGCAGCTTGAACACTGAAGCTTTCTTT
clone size: -; D gene: TRBD1; J gene: TRBJ2-2; V gene: TRBV7-6; CDR3 protein: CASSLWTGGGIGELFF; CDR3 DNA: TGTGCCAGCAGCCTATGGACAGGGGGCGGTATCGGGGAGCTGTTTTTT
clone size: -; D gene: -; J gene: TRBJ2-1; V gene: TRBV7-8; CDR3 protein: CASSLLSQANEQFF; CDR3 DNA: TGTGCCAGCAGCTTACTCAGCCAGGCCAATGAGCAGTTCTTC
clone size: few; D gene: TRBD2; J gene: TRBJ2-3; V gene: TRBV7-9; CDR3 protein: CASSRRGGDTDTQYF; CDR3 DNA: TGTGCCAGCAGCCGGCGGGGGGGGGACACAGATACGCAGTATTTT
clone size: few; D gene: TRBD2; J gene: TRBJ2-3; V gene: TRBV10-2; CDR3 protein: CASAGLAGGSYTQYF; CDR3 DNA: TGCGCCAGCGCTGGACTAGCGGGGGGGTCTTATACGCAGTATTTT
clone size: -; D gene: TRBD2; J gene: TRBJ2-7; V gene: TRBV25-1; CDR3 protein: CASSFSGGVYEQYF; CDR3 DNA: TGTGCCAGCAGTTTTAGCGGGGGGGTTTACGAGCAGTACTTC
clone size: -; D gene: TRBD1; J gene: TRBJ1-5; V gene: TRBV9; CDR3 protein: CASSVGTGVSNQPQHF; CDR3 DNA: TGTGCCAGCAGCGTCGGAACAGGGGTAAGCAATCAGCCCCAGCATTTT
clone size: -; D gene: -; J gene: TRBJ1-1; V gene: TRBV6-5; CDR3 protein: CASSSSRLNTEAFF; CDR3 DNA: TGTGCCAGCAGTTCCTCCCGTCTGAACACTGAAGCTTTCTTT
clone size: -; D gene: -; J gene: TRBJ2-7; V gene: TRBV6-5; CDR3 protein: CASSYVGTYEQYF; CDR3 DNA: TGTGCCAGCAGTTACGTTGGGACTTACGAGCAGTACTTC
clone size: -; D gene: -; J gene: TRBJ1-1; V gene: TRBV14; CDR3 protein: CASSQLQGRGNTEAFF; CDR3 DNA: TGTGCCAGCAGCCAGTTACAGGGTAGGGGGAACACTGAAGCTTTCTTT
clone size: -; D gene: -; J gene: TRBJ1-1; V gene: TRBV28; CDR3 protein: CASSLGGARNTEAFF; CDR3 DNA: TGTGCCAGCAGTTTAGGGGGGGCGCGGAACACTGAAGCTTTCTTT
clone size: -; D gene: TRBD2; J gene: TRBJ2-2; V gene: TRBV7-2; CDR3 protein: CASSLRGARTGELFF; CDR3 DNA: TGTGCCAGCAGCTTGCGGGGGGCCCGGACCGGGGAGCTGTTTTTT
clone size: -; D gene: -; J gene: TRBJ1-3; V gene: TRBV6-6; CDR3 protein: CATTGRSTIYF; CDR3 DNA: TGTGCCACCACTGGTAGAAGCACCATATATTTT
clone size: -; D gene: TRBD1; J gene: TRBJ2-2; V gene: TRBV6-5; CDR3 protein: CASSLATGGNTGELFF; CDR3 DNA: TGTGCCAGCAGTTTAGCGACAGGGGGAAACACCGGGGAGCTGTTTTTT
clone size: few; D gene: -; J gene: TRBJ1-2; V gene: TRBV9; CDR3 protein: CASSVATGPVGGYTF; CDR3 DNA: TGTGCCAGCAGCGTGGCGACAGGACCCGTAGGAGGCTACACCTTC
clone size: -; D gene: TRBD2; J gene: TRBJ2-3; V gene: TRBV29-1; CDR3 protein: CSLRLAGRTDTQYF; CDR3 DNA: TGCAGCCTCAGACTAGCGGGGAGGACAGATACGCAGTATTTT
clone size: -; D gene: -; J gene: TRBJ1-5; V gene: TRBV2; CDR3 protein: CASSLGARDQPQHF; CDR3 DNA: TGTGCCAGCAGTCTAGGGGCAAGGGATCAGCCCCAGCATTTT
clone size: -; D gene: -; J gene: TRBJ1-3; V gene: TRBV4-2; CDR3 protein: CASSQGGRGDSGNTIYF; CDR3 DNA: TGTGCCAGCAGCCAAGGAGGGCGGGGCGACTCTGGAAACACCATATATTTT
clone size: -; D gene: -; J gene: TRBJ1-2; V gene: TRBV7-9; CDR3 protein: CASSFRGGYTF; CDR3 DNA: TGTGCCAGCAGCTTTCGAGGCGGCTACACCTTC
clone size: -; D gene: TRBD1; J gene: TRBJ1-2; V gene: TRBV5-1; CDR3 protein: CASSFGTANYGYTF; CDR3 DNA: TGCGCCAGCAGCTTTGGGACAGCTAACTATGGCTACACCTTC
clone size: -; D gene: TRBD1; J gene: TRBJ1-1; V gene: TRBV5-1; CDR3 protein: CASGGTQGARTEAFF; CDR3 DNA: TGCGCCAGTGGGGGTACCCAGGGGGCAAGGACTGAAGCTTTCTTT
clone size: -; D gene: TRBD2; J gene: TRBJ2-3; V gene: TRBV6-4; CDR3 protein: CASSHSSGGAVDTQYF; CDR3 DNA: TGTGCCAGCAGTCATTCTAGCGGGGGGGCCGTGGATACGCAGTATTTT
clone size: -; D gene: -; J gene: TRBJ2-4; V gene: TRBV11-2; CDR3 protein: CASSSGNIQYF; CDR3 DNA: TGTGCCAGCAGCTCGGGGAACATTCAGTACTTC
clone size: -; D gene: TRBD1; J gene: TRBJ2-2; V gene: TRBV10-3; CDR3 protein: CAISADREVSGELFF; CDR3 DNA: TGTGCCATCAGTGCGGACAGGGAAGTCTCCGGGGAGCTGTTTTTT
clone size: -; D gene: -; J gene: TRBJ1-2; V gene: TRBV28; CDR3 protein: CASISGAEGPGYTF; CDR3 DNA: TGTGCCAGCATATCTGGGGCGGAAGGTCCGGGCTACACCTTC
clone size: -; D gene: -; J gene: TRBJ2-7; V gene: TRBV2; CDR3 protein: CASSEATVRGGRQYF; CDR3 DNA: TGTGCCAGCAGTGAGGCGACAGTACGAGGGGGACGGCAGTACTTC
clone size: -; D gene: -; J gene: TRBJ1-2; V gene: TRBV6-6; CDR3 protein: CASSYRGTNYGYTF; CDR3 DNA: TGTGCCAGCAGTTACAGGGGCACTAACTATGGCTACACCTTC
clone size: -; D gene: -; J gene: TRBJ2-1; V gene: TRBV9; CDR3 protein: CASSNDPGSPNNEQFF; CDR3 DNA: TGTGCCAGCAGCAATGACCCAGGGTCCCCGAACAATGAGCAGTTCTTC
clone size: -; D gene: -; J gene: TRBJ2-2; V gene: TRBV28; CDR3 protein: CASSSAGVGGELFF; CDR3 DNA: TGTGCCAGCAGTTCGGCAGGGGTAGGCGGGGAGCTGTTTTTT
clone size: few; D gene: TRBD1; J gene: TRBJ2-2; V gene: TRBV7-3; CDR3 protein: CASSFRTGEAGELFF; CDR3 DNA: TGTGCCAGCAGCTTCCGGACAGGGGAGGCCGGGGAGCTGTTTTTT
clone size: -; D gene: -; J gene: TRBJ2-1; V gene: TRBV7-9; CDR3 protein: CASSLYGYNEQFF; CDR3 DNA: TGTGCCAGCAGCCTCTACGGGTACAATGAGCAGTTCTTC
clone size: -; D gene: -; J gene: TRBJ2-2; V gene: TRBV2; CDR3 protein: CASSAGQANTGELFF; CDR3 DNA: TGTGCCAGCAGTGCCGGACAAGCGAACACCGGGGAGCTGTTTTTT
clone size: -; D gene: -; J gene: TRBJ1-6; V gene: TRBV27; CDR3 protein: CASSLQPLTGIGSPLHF; CDR3 DNA: TGTGCCAGCAGTCTTCAACCCCTCACAGGGATAGGTTCACCCCTCCACTTT
clone size: -; D gene: -; J gene: TRBJ1-4; V gene: TRBV7-8; CDR3 protein: CASSLGGVATNEKLFF; CDR3 DNA: TGTGCCAGCAGCCTTGGCGGGGTAGCAACTAATGAAAAACTGTTTTTT
clone size: once; D gene: -; J gene: TRBJ1-2; V gene: TRBV11-2; CDR3 protein: CASSLEGEGYTF; CDR3 DNA: TGTGCCAGCAGCCTCGAGGGAGAAGGCTACACCTTC
clone size: few; D gene: TRBD1; J gene: TRBJ2-3; V gene: TRBV9; CDR3 protein: CASSRQGGTDTQYF; CDR3 DNA: TGTGCCAGCAGCAGACAGGGTGGTACAGATACGCAGTATTTT